This T cell receptor (beta chain) was obtained from a study of radiation and T cells in renal cell carcinoma. Libraries were prepared by immunoSEQ multiplex PCR; TCRdb keeps only in-frame clonotypes and omits some of them. The profile shows 120,000 to 150,000 clones, less than 90% of them singletons. Stated time point: blood 4 weeks post-SBRT, at nephrectomy. This sample's treatment: 15 Gy SBRT to primary tumor, nephrectomy 4 weeks later. The V and J ends lost 6 bases and 0 bases respectively, with 12 bases between them. The CDR3 is 15 amino acids. The germline V gene has CDR1 SGHTA and CDR2 FQGNSA. This chain links TRBV7-2 with TRBJ1-3; D possibly corresponds to TRBD1 (5 bases). This specimen was blood, taken from a patient whose treatment included radiotherapy and nephrectomy. This TCR was recovered from a woman aged 45 to 65 with renal cell carcinoma. The DNA for the CDR3 is TGTGCCAGCAGTCACACCGGGGCCTCTGGAAACACCATATATTTT. This translates into CASSHTGASGNTIYF.